This TCR beta chain emerged from a study of T cells after yellow fever vaccination. Study in general: Preparation used SMART-Seq v4 Ultra Low Input for the low-cell-number fractions.

Study outcomes and limitations: Clones that expanded after primary vaccination mostly reappeared after the booster (less than 98% CD4, approximately 85% CD8).

The sample holds many counts of this clonotype. Its antigen is unknown. Making TCR cDNA involved 5'RACE template switching, which added UMIs and a universal primer site. Using its own MiXCR run on the 5' RACE reads, TCRdb lists one record per CDR3 protein. Here the sample spans a few hundred thousand distinct CDR3 sequences, around 13% being singletons. V lost 4 bases to trimming and J lost 6 bases; unmatched junction nucleotides: 6. This CDR3 has 15 residues. The germline gives CDR1 SGHRS, CDR2 YFSETQ. The receptor was derived from a man aged 25-45 years who received the YFV17D yellow fever vaccine. The specimen was CD4+ T cells sorted from PBMCs, collected 45 days after the yellow fever booster vaccination. This chain connects TRBV5-1 to TRBJ2-1; 11 bases are a match to TRBD2. The CDR3: CASSVTSGTLNEQFF. The CDR3 coding sequence is TGCGCCAGCAGCGTGACTAGCGGGACTCTCAATGAGCAGTTCTTC.